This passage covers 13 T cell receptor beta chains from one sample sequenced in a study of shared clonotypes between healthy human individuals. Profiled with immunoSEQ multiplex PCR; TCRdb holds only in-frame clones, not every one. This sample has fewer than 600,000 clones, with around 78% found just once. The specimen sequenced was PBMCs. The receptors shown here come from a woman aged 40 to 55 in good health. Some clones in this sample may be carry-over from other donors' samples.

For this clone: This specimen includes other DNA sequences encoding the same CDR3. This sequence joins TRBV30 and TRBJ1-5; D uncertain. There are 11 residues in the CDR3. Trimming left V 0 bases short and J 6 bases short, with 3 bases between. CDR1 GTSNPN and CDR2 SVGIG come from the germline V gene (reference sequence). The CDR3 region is CAWSVGQPQHF. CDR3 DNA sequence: TGTGCCTGGAGTGTGGGTCAGCCCCAGCATTTT.

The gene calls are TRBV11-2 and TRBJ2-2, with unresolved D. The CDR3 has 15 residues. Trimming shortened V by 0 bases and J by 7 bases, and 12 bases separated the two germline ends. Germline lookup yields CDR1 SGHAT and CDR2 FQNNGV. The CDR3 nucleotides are TGTGCCAGCAGCTTAGAGTGGCAGCCCCACGGGGAGCTGTTTTTT. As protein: CASSLEWQPHGELFF. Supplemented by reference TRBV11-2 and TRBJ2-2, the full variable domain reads EAGVAQSPRYKIIEKRQSVAFWCNPISGHATLYWYQQILGQGPKLLIQFQNNGVVDDSQLPKDRFSAERLKGVDSTLKIQPAKLEDSAVYLCASSLEWQPHGELFFGEGSRLTVL.

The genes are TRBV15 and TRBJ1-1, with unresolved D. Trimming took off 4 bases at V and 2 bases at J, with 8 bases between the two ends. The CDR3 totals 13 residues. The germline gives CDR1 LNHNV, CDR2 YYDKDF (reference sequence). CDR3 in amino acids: CATSTTVNTEAFF. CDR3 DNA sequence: TGTGCCACCAGCACCACAGTTAACACTGAAGCTTTCTTT.

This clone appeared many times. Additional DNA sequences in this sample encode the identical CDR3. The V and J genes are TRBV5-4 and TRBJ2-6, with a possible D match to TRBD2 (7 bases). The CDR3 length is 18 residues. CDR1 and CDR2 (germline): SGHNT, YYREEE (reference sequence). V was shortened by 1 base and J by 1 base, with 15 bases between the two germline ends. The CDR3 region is CASSLFRGAESGANVLTF. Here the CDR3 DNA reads TGTGCCAGCAGCTTGTTCCGGGGGGCGGAATCTGGGGCCAACGTCCTGACTTTC.

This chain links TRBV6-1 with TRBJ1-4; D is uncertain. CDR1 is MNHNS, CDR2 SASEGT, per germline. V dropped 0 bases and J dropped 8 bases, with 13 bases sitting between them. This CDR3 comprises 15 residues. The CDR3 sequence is CASSEAGLGYEKLFF. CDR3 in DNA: TGTGCCAGCAGTGAAGCGGGGTTGGGGTACGAAAAACTGTTTTTT.

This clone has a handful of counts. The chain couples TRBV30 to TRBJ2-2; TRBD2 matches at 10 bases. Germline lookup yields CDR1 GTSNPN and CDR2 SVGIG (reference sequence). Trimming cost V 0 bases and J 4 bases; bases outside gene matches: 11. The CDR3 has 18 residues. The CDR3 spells CAWSVLGGLAGVTGELFF. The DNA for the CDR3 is TGTGCCTGGAGTGTACTGGGAGGGCTAGCGGGAGTCACCGGGGAGCTGTTTTTT.

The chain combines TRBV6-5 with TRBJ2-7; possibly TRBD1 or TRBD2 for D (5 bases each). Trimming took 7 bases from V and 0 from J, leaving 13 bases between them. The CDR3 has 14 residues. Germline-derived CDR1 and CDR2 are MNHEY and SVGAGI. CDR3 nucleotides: TGTGCCAGCAAGTCCGGGGCCAGCTCCTACGAGCAGTACTTC. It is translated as CASKSGASSYEQYF.

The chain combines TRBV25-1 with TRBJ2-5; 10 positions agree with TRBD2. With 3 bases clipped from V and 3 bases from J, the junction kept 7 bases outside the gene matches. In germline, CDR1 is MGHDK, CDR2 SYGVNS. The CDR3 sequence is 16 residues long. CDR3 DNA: TGTGCCAGCAGTGACGGACTAGCGGAGTATAAAGAGACCCAGTACTTC. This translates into CASSDGLAEYKETQYF.

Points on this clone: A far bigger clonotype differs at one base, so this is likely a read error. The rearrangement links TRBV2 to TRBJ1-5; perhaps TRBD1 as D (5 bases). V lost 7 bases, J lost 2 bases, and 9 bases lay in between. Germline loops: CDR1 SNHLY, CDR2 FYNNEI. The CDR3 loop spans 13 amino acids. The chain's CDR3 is CASKRDCNQPQHF. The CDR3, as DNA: TGTGCCAGCAAGAGGGACTGCAATCAGCCCCAGCATTTT.

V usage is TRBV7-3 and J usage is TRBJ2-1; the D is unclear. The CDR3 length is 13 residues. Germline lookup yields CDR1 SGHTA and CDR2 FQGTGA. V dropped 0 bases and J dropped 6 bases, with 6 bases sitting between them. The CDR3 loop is CASSLTLGNEQFF. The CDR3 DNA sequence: TGTGCCAGCAGCTTAACGCTGGGCAATGAGCAGTTCTTC.

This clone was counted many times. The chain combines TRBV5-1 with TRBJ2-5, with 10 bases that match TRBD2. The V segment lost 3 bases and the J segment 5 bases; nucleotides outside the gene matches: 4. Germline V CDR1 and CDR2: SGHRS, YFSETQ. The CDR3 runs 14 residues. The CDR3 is CASSSGLATETQYF. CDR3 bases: TGCGCCAGCAGCTCGGGACTAGCGACGGAGACCCAGTACTTC.

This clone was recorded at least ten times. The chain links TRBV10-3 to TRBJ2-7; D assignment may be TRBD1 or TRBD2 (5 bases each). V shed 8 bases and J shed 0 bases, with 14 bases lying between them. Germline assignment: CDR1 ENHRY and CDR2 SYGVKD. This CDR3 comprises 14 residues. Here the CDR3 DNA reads TGTGCCATCGCTGGGGGAGACCTCTCCTACGAGCAGTACTTC. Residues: CAIAGGDLSYEQYF.

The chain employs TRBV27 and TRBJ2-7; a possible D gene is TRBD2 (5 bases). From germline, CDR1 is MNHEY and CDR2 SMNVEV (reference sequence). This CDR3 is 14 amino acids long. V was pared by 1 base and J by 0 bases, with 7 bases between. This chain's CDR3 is CASSLFGNSYEQYF. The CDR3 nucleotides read TGTGCCAGCAGTTTATTCGGGAACTCCTACGAGCAGTACTTC.